Listed below are T cell receptor beta chains from one sample, sequenced in a study of blood T cell repertoires in COVID-19. The table came from immunoSEQ multiplex PCR; TCRdb's copy has only in-frame clones and leaves some out. In the table there are some 300,000 clones, about 91% of which are singletons. The material sequenced was peripheral blood. The receptors shown here come from a woman aged 25-40 years who had recovered from COVID-19. CDR3s include the opening cysteine and the closing phenylalanine or tryptophan. Fields, in order: clone size, D gene, V gene, J gene, CDR3 DNA, CDR3 protein. A D gene is named only where the DNA matches it firmly. Clone sizes are given selectively: once, few, many, or a class where the clone is expanded.

.,.,TRBV6-2/TRBV6-3,TRBJ2-3,TGTGCCAGCAGTCCACCCCTGGAGCGCACCGGCACAGATACGCAGTATTTT,CASSPPLERTGTDTQYF
.,.,TRBV15,TRBJ1-5,TGTGCCACCAGCAGAGATTTAGGGGTCAATCAGCCCCAGCATTTT,CATSRDLGVNQPQHF
.,TRBD1,TRBV28,TRBJ2-7,TGTGCCAGCCGAGGGACAGCGACCTACGAGCAGTACTTC,CASRGTATYEQYF
.,.,TRBV5-3,TRBJ1-6,TGTGCCAGAAGCTTTTGGGAGGAGAGCCTAACACGTTCACCCCTCCACTTT,CARSFWEESLTRSPLHF
.,.,TRBV6-6,TRBJ2-7,TGTGCCAGCAGTTACCAGGAGGAGGGGGAGCAGTACTTC,CASSYQEEGEQYF
.,TRBD1,TRBV3-1/TRBV3-2,TRBJ2-5,TGTGCCAGCAGCCAAGGGACAGGGGGCCTAGAGACCCAGTACTTC,CASSQGTGGLETQYF
once,.,TRBV19,TRBJ2-1,TGTGCCAGTAGTATAGGTCGGGGTATGGATGAGCAGTTCTTC,CASSIGRGMDEQFF
.,TRBD1,TRBV7-2,TRBJ1-1,TGTGCCAGCAAATACCGGGACAGGAACACTGAAGCTTTCTTT,CASKYRDRNTEAFF
.,.,TRBV18,TRBJ2-6,TGTGCCAGCTCACGATACAGCCAACCTGGGGCCAACGTCCTGACTTTC,CASSRYSQPGANVLTF
.,TRBD1,TRBV6-5,TRBJ1-6,TGTGCCAGCAGCCTGACAGGGTTTAATTCACCCCTCCACTTT,CASSLTGFNSPLHF
.,TRBD1,TRBV6-6,TRBJ2-1,TGTGCCAGCAGTTTTACAGGGGATTTGTGGGATGAGCAGTTCTTC,CASSFTGDLWDEQFF
.,.,TRBV3-1/TRBV3-2,TRBJ1-1,TGTGCCAGCAGCGCCCCAAGACGGGGGAACACTGAAGCTTTCTTT,CASSAPRRGNTEAFF
.,.,TRBV15,TRBJ2-3,TGTGCCACCAGCAGAGATGGACAGAGCACAGATACGCAGTATTTT,CATSRDGQSTDTQYF
.,TRBD2,TRBV3-1/TRBV3-2,TRBJ2-2,TGTGCCAGCAGCTTCGGACTAGCCTCGAACACCGGGGAGCTGTTTTTT,CASSFGLASNTGELFF
.,.,TRBV7-9,TRBJ2-5,TGTGCCAGCAGCTTAACTGCGGGTCTTCAAGAGACCCAGTACTTC,CASSLTAGLQETQYF
.,.,TRBV6-5,TRBJ1-1,TGTGCCAGCAGGGGGGGGTGGATGATGCACACTGAAGCTTTCTTT,CASRGGWMMHTEAFF
.,.,TRBV18,TRBJ1-1,TGTGCCAGCTCACCACGGGCGAGGGCTGGGACTGAAGCTTTCTTT,CASSPRARAGTEAFF
.,TRBD2,TRBV20-1,TRBJ2-2,TGCAGTGCTAGTACCAGCGGGGGGTACACCGGGGAGCTGTTTTTT,CSASTSGGYTGELFF
.,TRBD2,TRBV7-3,TRBJ2-3,TGTGCCAGCAGCTTAGCTAGCGGCCTGGATACGCAGTATTTT,CASSLASGLDTQYF
.,.,TRBV3-1/TRBV3-2,TRBJ1-3,TGTGCCAGCAGCCCCACTTCACAGGCACACTCTGGAAACACCATATATTTT,CASSPTSQAHSGNTIYF
.,.,TRBV4-1,TRBJ1-5,TGCGCCTCCGGGTCCAGCCTCAATCAGCCCCAGCATTTT,CASGSSLNQPQHF
.,.,TRBV4-1,TRBJ2-1,TGCGCCAGCAGCCCGTGGGGCGGGGAGGACGGTGAGCAGTTCTTC,CASSPWGGEDGEQFF
.,.,TRBV28,TRBJ2-7,TGTGCCAGCAGTCCCGTGGGGGGGCACCTCTACGAGCAGTACTTC,CASSPVGGHLYEQYF
.,.,TRBV3-1/TRBV3-2,TRBJ2-1,TGTGCCAGCAGCCCCCTCCCGCGGGGTGGGTGGTTCTTC,CASSPLPRGGWFF
.,TRBD1,TRBV7-9,TRBJ1-2,TGTGCCAGCAGAAGGACAGGGGACGATGGCTACACCTTC,CASRRTGDDGYTF
.,.,TRBV5-5,TRBJ1-5,TGTGCCAGCAGCTCCCTAACGGACAGTTACAATCAGCCCCAGCATTTT,CASSSLTDSYNQPQHF
once,TRBD1,TRBV5-1,TRBJ2-3,TGCGCCAGCAGCCCTGGACAGGTTTACTCGGCGGATACGCAGTATTTT,CASSPGQVYSADTQYF
.,.,TRBV3-1/TRBV3-2,TRBJ2-7,TGTGCCAGCAGCCGCGGGTTTCCCGACGAGCAGTACTTC,CASSRGFPDEQYF
.,.,TRBV5-1,TRBJ1-1,TGCGCCAGCAGCAACAAACAGGTCGAATTGAGTCGGAACACTGAAGCTTTCTTT,CASSNKQVELSRNTEAFF
.,.,TRBV6-6,TRBJ1-3,TGTGCCAGCAGTTACATCCGGGGTCACACCATATATTTT,CASSYIRGHTIYF
.,TRBD1,TRBV28,TRBJ2-5,TGTGCCAGCAGCCAGGGACAGGAAGAGACCCAGTACTTC,CASSQGQEETQYF
.,.,TRBV7-2,TRBJ1-3,TGTGCCAGCAGCCCACTCGGGTCTGGAAACACCATATATTTT,CASSPLGSGNTIYF